The 2 T cell receptor beta chains below come from one sample, sequenced in a study of shared clonotypes between healthy human individuals. Method: immunoSEQ multiplex PCR; TCRdb's copy keeps in-frame clones and lacks some. The sample yields over 950,000 clones, 70% to 85% seen once. Sequencing was done on a sample of memory CD4+ T cells from PBMCs. This sample's subset: CD45RA-negative fraction. These receptors were collected from a man aged 18-30 years in good health. Some clones in this sample may be carry-over from other donors' samples.

This clone was seen a handful of times. In the same sample, other DNA sequences code for this CDR3. V usage is TRBV7-8 and J usage is TRBJ2-7; D may correspond to TRBD1 or TRBD2 (6 bases each). Germline V gene lookup returns CDR1 SGHVS and CDR2 FQNEAQ. V lost 3 bases, J lost 1 base, and 10 bases lay in between. The CDR3 loop spans 14 amino acids. As DNA, the CDR3 is TGTGCCAGCAGCTTGGGGGGCTTTTCCTACGAGCAGTACTTC. It yields the protein CASSLGGFSYEQYF.

V and J are TRBV7-9 and TRBJ1-1, with D hard to call. The V end was cut by 4 bases, the J end by 0 bases, with 6 bases between. Germline V gene lookup returns CDR1 SEHNR and CDR2 FQNEAQ (reference sequence). The CDR3 has 13 residues. For the CDR3, the DNA is TGTGCCAGCAGCTCAAAAATGAACACTGAAGCTTTCTTT. Its protein product is CASSSKMNTEAFF.